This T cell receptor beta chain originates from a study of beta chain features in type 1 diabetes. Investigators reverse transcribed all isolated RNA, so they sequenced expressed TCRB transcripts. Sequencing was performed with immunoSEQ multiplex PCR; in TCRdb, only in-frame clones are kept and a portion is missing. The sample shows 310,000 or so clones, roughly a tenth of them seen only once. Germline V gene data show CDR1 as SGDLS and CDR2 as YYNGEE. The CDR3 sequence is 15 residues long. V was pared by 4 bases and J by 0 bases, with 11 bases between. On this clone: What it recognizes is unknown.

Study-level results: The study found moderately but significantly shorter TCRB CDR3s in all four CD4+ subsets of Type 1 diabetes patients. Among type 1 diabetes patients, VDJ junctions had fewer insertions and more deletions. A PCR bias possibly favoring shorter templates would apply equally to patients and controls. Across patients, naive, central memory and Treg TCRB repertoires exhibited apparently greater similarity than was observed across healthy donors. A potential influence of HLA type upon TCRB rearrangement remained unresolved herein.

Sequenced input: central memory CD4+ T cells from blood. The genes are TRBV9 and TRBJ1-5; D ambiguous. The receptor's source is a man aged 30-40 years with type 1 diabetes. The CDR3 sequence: CASSRTSDSNQPQHF. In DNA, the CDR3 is TGTGCCAGCAGCCGAACATCAGATAGCAATCAGCCCCAGCATTTT.